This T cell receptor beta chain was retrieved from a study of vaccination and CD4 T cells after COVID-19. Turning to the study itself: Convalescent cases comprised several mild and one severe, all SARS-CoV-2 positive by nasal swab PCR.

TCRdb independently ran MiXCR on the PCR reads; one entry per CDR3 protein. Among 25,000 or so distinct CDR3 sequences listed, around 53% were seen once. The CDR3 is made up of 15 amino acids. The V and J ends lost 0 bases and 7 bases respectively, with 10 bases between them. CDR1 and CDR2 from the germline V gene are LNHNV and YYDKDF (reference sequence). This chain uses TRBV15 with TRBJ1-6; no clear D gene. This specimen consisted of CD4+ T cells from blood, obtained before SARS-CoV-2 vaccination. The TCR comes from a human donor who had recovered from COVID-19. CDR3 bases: TGTGCCACCAGCAGAGATACACACCAGAATTCACCCCTCCACTTT. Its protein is CATSRDTHQNSPLHF.